The 5 T cell receptor beta chains below all came from one sample that was sequenced in a study of cytomegalovirus exposure and HLA in healthy donors. Some clones are missing from TCRdb's copy, which holds only in-frame ones; the method was immunoSEQ multiplex PCR. The profile shows 190,000 or so clones, roughly 82% of them singletons. Sequencing used PBMCs. These receptors all come from a woman in her thirties in good health and CMV-seropositive.

This clone was found a few times. The chain employs TRBV27 and TRBJ2-6, with 8 nucleotides matching TRBD1. The CDR3 is made up of 17 amino acids. With 4 bases clipped from V and 0 bases from J, the junction kept 5 bases outside the gene matches. Germline lookup yields CDR1 MNHEY and CDR2 SMNVEV (reference sequence). The CDR3 spells CASSSQGAFSGANVLTF. The CDR3, as DNA: TGTGCCAGCAGTTCGCAGGGGGCCTTCTCTGGGGCCAACGTCCTGACTTTC. The entire variable domain, with the rest obtained from reference TRBV27 and TRBJ2-6, is as follows: EAQVTQNPRYLITVTGKKLTVTCSQNMNHEYMSWYRQDPGLGLRQIYYSMNVEVTDKGDVPEGYKVSRKEKRNFPLILESPSPNQTSLYFCASSSQGAFSGANVLTFGAGSRLTVL.

This chain links TRBV5-1 with TRBJ2-7, with 12 bases identical to TRBD1. V lost 4 bases to trimming and J lost 4 bases; unmatched junction nucleotides: 3. The length of the CDR3 is 14 residues. In germline, CDR1 is SGHRS, CDR2 YFSETQ. The DNA of the CDR3 is TGCGCCAGCAGCGGGGACAGGGGGCGTTACGAGCAGTACTTC. Translated, it gives CASSGDRGRYEQYF.

The rearrangement joins TRBV6-6 to TRBJ2-7; D perhaps matches TRBD2 (5 bases). The CDR3 covers 13 residues. Germline-derived CDR1 and CDR2 are MNHNY and SVGAGI (reference sequence). V shed 6 bases and J shed 4 bases, with 13 bases lying between them. The CDR3 sequence: CASRVREGYEQYF. In nucleotides, the CDR3 is TGTGCCAGCAGAGTCCGGGAAGGGTACGAGCAGTACTTC.

This clone was observed a handful of times. The chain is built from TRBV6-4 and TRBJ1-1, with 7 positions matching TRBD1. Germline CDR1 is MRHNA and CDR2 is SNTAGT. This CDR3 contains 12 residues. V lost 7 bases and J lost 7; bases outside the gene matches: 6. In nucleotides, the CDR3 is TGTGCCAGCACCGCCAGGACAGGTGAAGCTTTCTTT. It translates to CASTARTGEAFF.

This chain joins TRBV11-2 and TRBJ2-2; the D is unclear. The CDR3 has 13 amino acids. Germline V gene data show CDR1 as SGHAT and CDR2 as FQNNGV. V lost 0 bases and J 5 bases, leaving 4 bases between the germline ends. The DNA for the CDR3 is TGTGCCAGCAGCTTAGAGAGGACCGGGGAGCTGTTTTTT. This translates into CASSLERTGELFF. Supplemented by reference TRBV11-2 and TRBJ2-2, the full variable domain reads EAGVAQSPRYKIIEKRQSVAFWCNPISGHATLYWYQQILGQGPKLLIQFQNNGVVDDSQLPKDRFSAERLKGVDSTLKIQPAKLEDSAVYLCASSLERTGELFFGEGSRLTVL.